This T cell receptor (beta chain) emerged from a study of OX40 agonist ivuxolimab in advanced cancers. General study findings and limits: CD8+ T cells were the subset that, on average, had more expanded clones than CD4+.

Comment on this clone: No antigen is known for it.

TCRdb's table, derived via immunoSEQ multiplex PCR, lists solely in-frame clones and lacks some. The table lists approximately 51,000 clones, around 77% of them singletons. Losses at the gene ends were 6 bases for V and 11 bases for J; bases not matched to a gene: 10. In germline, CDR1 is SNHLY, CDR2 FYNNEI. This CDR3 is 13 amino acids long. The TCR sequence derives from an adult with an advanced solid tumor such as melanoma, head and neck, liver or kidney cancer. Sequencing was performed on CD4+ or CD8+ T cells sorted from blood, taken in a trial of the OX40 agonist ivuxolimab. The chain uses TRBV2 and TRBJ1-3; TRBD1 agrees at 7 bases. In nucleotides, the CDR3 is TGTGCCAGCAGGGGGGACAGAAAGGTGGCCATATATTTT. Amino acid sequence: CASRGDRKVAIYF.